Sequencing of this T cell receptor (beta chain) was carried out in a study of identical twins. Overall study findings and caveats: Not following the same donors, the study drew its conclusions from cross-sectional statistical analysis. Within monozygotic twins, out-of-frame TCR alpha sharing was underestimated by the models. Among out-of-frame alpha sequences shared by twins, low generation probability occurred in excess.

There were only healthy Caucasians among the donors. TCRdb independently ran MiXCR on the 5' RACE reads; one entry per CDR3 protein. The table includes 350,000 to 400,000 distinct CDR3 sequences, roughly 9% detected once. On this clonotype: The antigen remains unidentified.

Per germline, CDR1 SEHNR and CDR2 FQNEAQ (reference sequence). CDR3 size: 14 residues. Between the trimmed V and J ends, which lost 4 bases and 8 bases, there was a span of 14 bases. V usage is TRBV7-9 and J usage is TRBJ1-4; D is unresolved. Sequenced: naive T cells sorted from blood. This receptor was identified in a woman aged 45-65 years in good health. This chain's CDR3 is CASSSGPVGEKLFF. The CDR3, as DNA: TGTGCCAGCAGCTCCGGACCCGTCGGCGAAAAACTGTTTTTT.